This T cell receptor beta chain emerged from a study of response to subunit inactivated influenza vaccine. Findings and limits, study-wide: Each seasonal influenza vaccination, the authors suggested, recruits few new T cells.

This clonotype was counted between two and nine times. The antigen is undetermined. Trimming at V came to 5 bases and at J to 4 bases, leaving 8 bases not matched to a gene. Germline assignment: CDR1 MNHEY and CDR2 SMNVEV (reference sequence). CDR3 length: 15 residues. Each CDR3 protein gets one entry after TCRdb re-called the RT-PCR reads with MiXCR. Among about 650,000 distinct CDR3 sequences listed, around 13% were seen once. The source of this sequence is a man aged 50 to 60 who received an inactivated influenza vaccine. The material sequenced was PBMCs from blood, taken roughly 15 days before vaccination. V is TRBV27 and J is TRBJ2-1; 7 positions agree with TRBD2. CDR3: CASSLEGLRYNEQFF. CDR3 nucleotides: TGTGCCAGCAGTCTGGAGGGACTACGGTACAATGAGCAGTTCTTC.